This TCR beta chain was captured in a study of shared clonotypes between healthy human individuals (dated by TCRdb to the early 2020s). In the study overall: Three men and a couple of women, aged 18 to 49 years, made up the cohort. For each donor, three plates each were used for CD4 naive and CD4 memory, two plates were used for CD8 naive, and one plate was used for CD8 memory. The study deeply sequenced blood TCR repertoires of several healthy adults to estimate repertoire size and the extent of clonotype sharing between individuals. To increase sequencing depth and limit assay-specific biases, different laboratories used diverse techniques to prepare libraries and sequence TCR repertoires. Per donor, leukapheresis produced somewhere between about 0.94 and 9 billion PBMCs.

The donors were healthy, HIV-negative adults who had no recently reported acute infections or vaccinations. All donors were Caucasian adults living in Nashville, Tennessee, USA. CD4+ T cells were enriched by magnetic negative selection; naive cells were then positively selected on CD45RA, and the negative fraction formed the memory subset. Blood was collected by leukapheresis, and PBMCs were isolated by Ficoll-Histopaque density gradient centrifugation and then cryopreserved in liquid nitrogen vapor phase. Analytical flow cytometry was used to check the purity and quantity of every magnetically sorted T cell population. Genomic DNA was isolated from each sorted fraction and quantified by UV absorbance on a Nanodrop 2000c. Using the deep immunoSEQ assay, multiplex PCR amplified TCR CDR3 regions from genomic DNA. Extracted genomic DNA from each cell subset was distributed evenly across all wells of several immunoSEQ 96-well plates, and each plate was treated as a replicate. For sorted subsets, each replicate PCR was loaded with 200 ng genomic DNA, equivalent to 30,000 or so T cell genomes. Purified libraries were quantified with a Qubit 3.0 fluorometer, sized on a Bioanalyzer 2100, and re-quantified with the KAPA Library Quantification kit. Every immunoSEQ 96-well plate was sequenced on a separate single-read 150-cycle Illumina NextSeq 550 flow cell. As for how the authors treated the data: Because the immunoSEQ output included only junctional sequences and no quality scores, the filtering could not be the same as the filtering used for full-length reads. Sequences were annotated with PyIR, a Python wrapper for IgBLAST v1.9, and V/J genes and CDR3 were assigned using IMGT germline references. Reads with weak V/J assignments (E-value above 1e-6), missing CDR3, stop codons, out-of-frame junctions, or ambiguous translated residues were removed. V3J clonotypes were defined by identical inferred V gene, J gene, and CDR3 amino acid sequence. To compute the percentage overlap between repertoires, the number of shared unique clonotypes was divided by the size of the smaller repertoire. Repertoire richness was assessed with RTK rarefaction, the Chao1 estimator, and Recon v2.1 estimates of unobserved clonotypes. Generation probabilities for all TCRbeta clonotypes obtained by the gDNA method from a handful of donors were computed using OLGA. Entries here come from immuneACCESS through TCRdb and include only in-frame sequences with V and J called. Some clones fail to appear in such tables; in the studies checked, an unresolved V gene covers under half of the shortfall, and the cause of the remainder is unknown. V, J and clone size derive from that table, while D and trimming were established from the DNA sequence. The sample includes approximately 2,000,000 clones, with 85% to 95% observed a single time. Jointly, the top ten make up more than 0.35% of the sample.

Concerning this clone: There is no known antigen for this receptor. No per-base quality is available; no much larger clone lies one base away.

Beyond this particular receptor, the publication reports: Sampling was restricted to blood, and TCR repertoires in tissue are likely to differ from TCR repertoires in blood. Pairwise subsampling led to the expectation that sequencing depth would affect the degree of clonotype sharing among donors. The small number of donors limited the genetic and exposure-history diversity represented. Rarefaction of sorted-subset datasets indicated incomplete sequencing despite the large sequencing depth. Sharing across several donors was observed for about 5% of naive CD4, less than 4% of naive CD8, 2.3% of memory CD4, and about 0.4% of memory CD8 clonotypes. Larger estimated clonotype richness was generally found for naive subsets than for memory subsets. Higher generation probabilities were observed for clonotypes shared by all four sorted-subset donors than for non-shared clonotypes.

V has 4 bases trimmed and J has 0 bases trimmed; junction bases matching no gene number 9. Including cysteine and phenylalanine, the CDR3 has 17 amino acids. This entry keeps only the CDR3 DNA: 51 bases, framed from base 1. In the germline V gene, CDR1 corresponds to MNHNS and CDR2 to SASEGT. The TCR was taken from a man younger than 35 in good health. Some clones in this sample may be carry-over from other donors' samples. The sequence links TRBV6-1 to TRBJ1-5; TRBD1 matches 7 bases in the middle. Input material: naive CD4+ T cells from PBMCs. The sample's cell subset or site, from its label and the paper: CD45RA+ positively selected. The DNA sequence reads TGTGCCAGCAGTGCCCAGCCTGGGACAGATAGCAATCAGCCCCAGCATTTT. Its protein product is CASSAQPGTDSNQPQHF.